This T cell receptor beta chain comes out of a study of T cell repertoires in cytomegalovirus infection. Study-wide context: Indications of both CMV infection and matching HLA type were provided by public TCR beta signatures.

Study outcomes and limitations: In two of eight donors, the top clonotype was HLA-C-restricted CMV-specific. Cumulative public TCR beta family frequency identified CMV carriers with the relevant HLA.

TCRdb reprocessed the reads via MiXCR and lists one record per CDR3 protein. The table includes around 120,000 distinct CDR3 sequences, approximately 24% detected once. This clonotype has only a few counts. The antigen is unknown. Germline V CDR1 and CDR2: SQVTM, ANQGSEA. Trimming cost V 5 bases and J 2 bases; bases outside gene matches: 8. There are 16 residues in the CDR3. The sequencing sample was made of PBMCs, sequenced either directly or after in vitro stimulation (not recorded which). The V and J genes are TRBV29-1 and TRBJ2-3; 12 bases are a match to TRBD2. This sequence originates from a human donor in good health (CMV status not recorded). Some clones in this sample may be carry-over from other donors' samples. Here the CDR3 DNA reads TGCAGCGTTCCGCCTAGCGGGAGGGCCTTCACAGATACGCAGTATTTT. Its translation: CSVPPSGRAFTDTQYF.